This TCR beta chain was found in a study of OX40 agonist ivuxolimab in advanced cancers. The CDR3 runs 15 residues. Looked up from germline, CDR1 is SGHAT and CDR2 is FQNNGV. J lost 7 bases, V lost 1 base, and 6 bases had no gene match. With autoimmune disease history or systemic immunosuppression, patients were excluded. Method: immunoSEQ multiplex PCR; TCRdb's copy keeps in-frame clones and lacks some. The data contain almost 80,000 clones, approximately 80% of them singletons. Specimen: CD4+ or CD8+ T cells sorted from blood, collected in a trial of the OX40 agonist ivuxolimab. The sequence was collected from an adult with an advanced solid tumor such as melanoma, head and neck, liver or kidney cancer. The rearrangement joins TRBV11-2 to TRBJ2-1; 8 nucleotides align to TRBD2. The CDR3 nucleotides are TGTGCCAGCAGCTTAGTGACGGGGGGGCCTAATGAGCAGTTCTTC. This translates into CASSLVTGGPNEQFF.